The 18 T cell receptor beta chains below come from one sample, sequenced in a study of T-cell memory formation after mild COVID-19. TCRdb independently ran MiXCR on the 5' RACE reads; one entry per CDR3 protein. Here the sample spans around 190,000 distinct CDR3 sequences, 18% being singletons. The sequencing sample was made of PBMCs or a T cell subset sorted from them (not recorded which). All receptors come from a man between 18 and 29 years old who had mild COVID-19 (a few samples of this study predate the infection). Cell type and time point are not known.

This chain links TRBV27 with TRBJ2-7; D is possibly TRBD2 (6 bases). Germline values: CDR1 MNHEY, CDR2 SMNVEV (reference sequence). This CDR3 comprises 14 residues. The germline V and J ends were trimmed by 5 bases and 0 bases, with 11 bases remaining between them. CDR3 protein: CASSRGGLSYEQYF. For the CDR3, the DNA is TGTGCCAGCAGTCGGGGAGGCCTCTCCTACGAGCAGTACTTC.

The V and J genes are TRBV5-1 and TRBJ1-1; D is unresolved. The V end lost 3 bases, the J end lost 1 base, and 13 bases lay between the germline ends. This CDR3 region has 15 residues. The germline V gene encodes CDR1 SGHRS and CDR2 YFSETQ. Here the CDR3 DNA reads TGCGCCAGCAGCTCAGGATTACCAGGGAACACTGAAGCTTTCTTT. Translated: CASSSGLPGNTEAFF.

This chain joins TRBV4-3 and TRBJ2-1; D remains unclear. Deletions cut 3 bases from V and 10 bases from J, with 16 bases between. Per germline, CDR1 LGHNA and CDR2 YSLEER. CDR3 size: 14 residues. DNA of the CDR3: TGCGCCAGCAGCCACCCCGAGAGATTTGGAGAGCAGTTCTTC. This encodes CASSHPERFGEQFF.

This clonotype was detected a few times. The CDR3 DNA reads TGTGCCAGCAGCTTAGAAGGCCATTCTCGTGAGACCCAGTACTTC. The encoded protein is CASSLEGHSRETQYF. The chain couples TRBV7-6 to TRBJ2-5; D uncertain. The V end was cut by 1 base, the J end by 5 bases, with 14 bases between. The CDR3 runs to 15 residues. Germline V gene sequence: CDR1 SGHVS, CDR2 FNYEAQ. The whole variable domain, remainder taken from reference TRBV7-6 and TRBJ2-5, is GAGVSQSPRYKVTKRGQDVALRCDPISGHVSLYWYRQALGQGPEFLTYFNYEAQQDKSGLPNDRFSAERPEGSISTLTIQRTEQRDSAMYRCASSLEGHSRETQYFGPGTRLLVL.

This clonotype was seen many times. CDR3 region: CASRLTGGYTGELFF. Written as DNA, the CDR3 is TGTGCCAGCAGGCTTACAGGGGGATACACCGGGGAGCTGTTTTTT. The gene calls are TRBV28 and TRBJ2-2; 8 nucleotides align to TRBD1. The junction had 6 bases not matched to a gene; V was cut back by 6 bases and J by 3 bases. CDR1 is MDHEN and CDR2 is SYDVKM in the germline V gene. This CDR3 is built from 15 residues.

The chain carries TRBV5-4 and TRBJ2-7, with 7 nucleotides matching TRBD1. Germline lookup yields CDR1 SGHNT and CDR2 YYREEE (reference sequence). The CDR3 extends over 14 amino acids. J gave up 11 bases and V 1 base, and 12 bases lay outside the gene matches. CDR3 bases: TGTGCCAGCAGCTTGTCCGGGACAGCCCTCGGGGAGTACTTC. This translates into CASSLSGTALGEYF.

This chain links TRBV20-1 with TRBJ2-5; tentatively, D is TRBD1 (6 bases). CDR1 and CDR2 (germline): DFQATT, SNEGSKA (reference sequence). V shed 0 bases and J shed 4 bases, with 15 bases lying between them. There are 15 residues in the CDR3. The CDR3 nucleotides are TGCAGTGCTAGAGATCCCGTGACAGGCCGAGAGACCCAGTACTTC. Its translation: CSARDPVTGRETQYF.

The V gene is TRBV6-5, the J gene TRBJ2-1; D is undetermined. V lost 6 bases to trimming and J lost 5 bases, with 20 bases between them. Germline CDR1 reads MNHEY; CDR2 reads SVGAGI. This CDR3 is 16 amino acids long. The DNA of the CDR3 is TGTGCCAGCAGGCGCCGGGCGGCATACGGCAACAATGAGCAGTTCTTC. Translated: CASRRRAAYGNNEQFF.

The chain employs TRBV12-3 or TRBV12-4 and TRBJ1-4, with 7 bases matching TRBD1. The CDR3 spans 13 residues. V trimming: 5 bases; J trimming: 8 bases; junction bases outside the gene matches: 5. The CDR3 DNA reads TGTGCCAGCAGTCCCGGACAGGTAGAAAAACTGTTTTTT. Protein product: CASSPGQVEKLFF.

This clonotype came up a few times. CDR3 DNA sequence: TGTGCCAGCAGCCAGGGACCCAGCGGGGGGGCCAGGGAGACCCAGTACTTC. This translates into CASSQGPSGGARETQYF. The chain uses TRBV3-1 and TRBJ2-5; 10 bases are a match to TRBD2. The CDR3 has 17 residues. Unmatched junction bases numbered 12, after V lost 3 bases and J lost 5 bases. Germline lookup yields CDR1 LGHDT and CDR2 YNNKEL (reference sequence).

The sample holds a few counts of this clonotype. The gene calls are TRBV7-8 and TRBJ1-1, with a possible D match to TRBD1 (5 bases). Per the germline V gene, CDR1 is SGHVS and CDR2 is FQNEAQ. The CDR3 runs 14 residues. The V end lost 3 bases, the J end lost 1 base, and 9 bases lay between the germline ends. In DNA, the CDR3 is TGTGCCAGCAGCTTTGGGGCCGGGAACACTGAAGCTTTCTTT. Residues: CASSFGAGNTEAFF. Filled out from reference TRBV7-8 and TRBJ1-1, the complete variable domain reads GAGVSQSPRYKVAKRGQDVALRCDPISGHVSLFWYQQALGQGPEFLTYFQNEAQLDKSGLPSDRFFAERPEGSVSTLKIQRTQQEDSAVYLCASSFGAGNTEAFFGQGTRLTVV.

This clonotype showed up just a few times. V gene TRBV29-1 combines with J gene TRBJ1-2; perhaps TRBD1 as D (5 bases). The CDR3 consists of 12 residues. V lost 2 bases, J lost 7 bases, and 11 bases lay in between. Germline CDR1 and CDR2: SQVTM and ANQGSEA. The chain's CDR3 is CSVEQGVGGYTF. The CDR3 DNA reads TGCAGCGTTGAACAGGGAGTTGGTGGCTACACCTTC.

The chain uses TRBV6-6 and TRBJ2-7; D is uncertain. The CDR3 runs 14 residues. The V end was cut by 2 bases, the J end by 6 bases, with 14 bases between. Looked up from germline, CDR1 is MNHNY and CDR2 is SVGAGI (reference sequence). CDR3 region: CASSYSWGDVEQYF. The CDR3 bases are TGTGCCAGCAGTTACAGTTGGGGTGATGTCGAGCAGTACTTC.

The V call is TRBV29-1, the J call TRBJ2-5; D is possibly TRBD1 (5 bases). There are 13 residues in the CDR3. Germline-derived CDR1 and CDR2 are SQVTM and ANQGSEA. With 7 bases removed from V and 4 bases from J, the gap between germline ends came to 16 bases. CDR3 region: CSGGNRPGETQYF. The CDR3 DNA sequence: TGCAGCGGGGGCAACAGACCAGGAGAGACCCAGTACTTC.

The chain uses TRBV29-1 and TRBJ1-2; D gene ambiguous. The germline V gene encodes CDR1 SQVTM and CDR2 ANQGSEA. Trimming removed 8 bases from V and 8 bases from J, with 15 bases in between. This CDR3 has 11 residues. The CDR3 coding sequence is TGCAGCTCCGGTCCGCCGGGAGGCTACACCTTC. Its translation: CSSGPPGGYTF.

The CDR3 nucleotides read TGTGCCATCAGTGAGCGAAGGCACGGCTACACCTTC. Protein product: CAISERRHGYTF. J is TRBJ1-2 and V is TRBV10-3; the D is unclear. The CDR3 extends over 12 amino acids. Germline-derived CDR1 and CDR2 are ENHRY and SYGVKD. V gave up 2 bases and J gave up 8 bases, with 9 bases separating them.

The chain couples TRBV5-1 to TRBJ1-1; D ambiguous. CDR1 and CDR2 (germline): SGHRS, YFSETQ. Trimming removed 0 bases at V and 1 base at J, with 7 bases between. The CDR3 contains 14 residues. CDR3 nucleotide sequence: TGCGCCAGCAGCTTGGGACCGGAGAACACTGAAGCTTTCTTT. Its translation: CASSLGPENTEAFF.

The chain has TRBV5-1 and TRBJ2-2; 10 bases are a match to TRBD1. Germline CDR1 SGHRS, CDR2 YFSETQ. With 5 bases clipped from V and 6 bases from J, the junction kept 10 bases outside the gene matches. The CDR3 loop spans 16 amino acids. The CDR3 loop is CASRSGTGDFAGELFF. The CDR3 bases are TGCGCCAGCAGATCCGGGACAGGGGATTTTGCCGGGGAGCTGTTTTTT.